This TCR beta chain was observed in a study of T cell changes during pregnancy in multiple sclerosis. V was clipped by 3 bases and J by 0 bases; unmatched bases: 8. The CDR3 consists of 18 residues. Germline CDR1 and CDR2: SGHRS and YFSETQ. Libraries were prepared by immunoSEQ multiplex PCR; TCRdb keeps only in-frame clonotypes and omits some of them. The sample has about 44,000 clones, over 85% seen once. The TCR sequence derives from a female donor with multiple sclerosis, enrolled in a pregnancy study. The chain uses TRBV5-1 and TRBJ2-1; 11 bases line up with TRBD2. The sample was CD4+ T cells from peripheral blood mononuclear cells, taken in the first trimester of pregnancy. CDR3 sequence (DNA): TGCGCCAGCAGCTCCGGACTAGCGGGTAATAGCTCCTACAATGAGCAGTTCTTC. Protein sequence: CASSSGLAGNSSYNEQFF.